The source of this T cell receptor beta chain is a study of PD-1 blockade in classical Hodgkin lymphoma. Assay: immunoSEQ multiplex PCR; the TCRdb copy retains only in-frame clones and omits some. The sample holds approximately 60,000 clones, about 91% seen once. With 8 bases clipped from V and 4 bases from J, the junction kept 11 bases outside the gene matches. From germline, CDR1 is GTSNPN and CDR2 SVGIG (reference sequence). This CDR3 spans 14 amino acids. On this clone itself: Its matching antigen is unknown.

Regarding the study as a whole: Healthy donors reportedly exceeded newly diagnosed patients in baseline TCR diversity. While CD8+ TCR diversity did not rise significantly by C4D1, CD4+ TCR diversity did. Similar baseline diversity was found in complete responders and newly diagnosed patients. Repertoire differences lack defined causes, possibly disease activity or prior therapy.

Every one of the patients relapsed after autologous stem cell transplantation (brentuximab vedotin exposure was variable). The chain links TRBV30 to TRBJ2-1; 7 positions match TRBD2. This clonotype was sampled from a human donor with classical Hodgkin lymphoma. The sample consisted of peripheral blood mononuclear cells (PBMCs), taken at baseline. The CDR3 protein is CAQSGVRAYNEQFF. In nucleotides, the CDR3 is TGTGCCCAGAGCGGGGTAAGGGCTTACAATGAGCAGTTCTTC.